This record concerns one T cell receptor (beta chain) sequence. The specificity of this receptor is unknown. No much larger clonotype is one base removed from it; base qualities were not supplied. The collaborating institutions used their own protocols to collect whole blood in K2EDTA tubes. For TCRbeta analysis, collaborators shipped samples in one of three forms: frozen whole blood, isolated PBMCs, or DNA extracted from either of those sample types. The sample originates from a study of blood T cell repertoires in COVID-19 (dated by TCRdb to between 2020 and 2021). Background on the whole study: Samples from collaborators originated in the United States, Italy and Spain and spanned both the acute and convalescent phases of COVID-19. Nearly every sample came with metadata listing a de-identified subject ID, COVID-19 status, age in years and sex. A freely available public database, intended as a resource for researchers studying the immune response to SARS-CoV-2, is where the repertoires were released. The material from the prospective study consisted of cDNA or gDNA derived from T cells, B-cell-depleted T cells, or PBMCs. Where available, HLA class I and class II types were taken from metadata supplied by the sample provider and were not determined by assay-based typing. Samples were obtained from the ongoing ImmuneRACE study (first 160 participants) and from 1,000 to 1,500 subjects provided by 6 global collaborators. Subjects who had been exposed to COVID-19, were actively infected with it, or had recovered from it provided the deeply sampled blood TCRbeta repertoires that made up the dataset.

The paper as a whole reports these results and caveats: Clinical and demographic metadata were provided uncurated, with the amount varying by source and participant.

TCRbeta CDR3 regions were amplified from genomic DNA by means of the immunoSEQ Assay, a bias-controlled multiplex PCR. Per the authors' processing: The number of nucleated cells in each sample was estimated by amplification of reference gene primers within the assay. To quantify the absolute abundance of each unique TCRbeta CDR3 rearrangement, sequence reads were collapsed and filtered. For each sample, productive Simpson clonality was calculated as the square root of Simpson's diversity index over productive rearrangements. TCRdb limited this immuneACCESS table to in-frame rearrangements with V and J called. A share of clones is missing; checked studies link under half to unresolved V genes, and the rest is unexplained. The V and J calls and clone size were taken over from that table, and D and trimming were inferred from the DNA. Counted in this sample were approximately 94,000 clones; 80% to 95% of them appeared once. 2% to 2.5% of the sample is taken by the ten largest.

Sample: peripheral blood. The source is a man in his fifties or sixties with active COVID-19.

The nucleotide sequence reads TGTGCCAGCAGCTTAGTGGCTAGCGGCAATAACAATGAGCAGTTCTTC. Protein translation: CASSLVASGNNNEQFF. The chain links TRBV13 with TRBJ2-1; 7 of the junction bases match TRBD2. CDR1 and CDR2 are drawn from the germline V gene (reference sequence): PRHDT, FYEKMQ. After removal of 1 base from V and 5 bases from J, the junction retains 8 bases not matched to a gene. The CDR3 sequence holds 16 residues, the cysteine and phenylalanine included. Only the CDR3 region is kept as DNA, spanning 48 bases read in frame from base 1. Reference TRBV13 and TRBJ2-1 proteins supply the regions before and after the CDR3; the full variable domain is: AAGVIQSPRHLIKEKRETATLKCYPIPRHDTVYWYQQGPGQDPQFLISFYEKMQSDKGSIPDRFSAQQFSDYHSELNMSSLELGDSALYFCASSLVASGNNNEQFFGPGTRLTVL.